Following are 24 T cell receptor beta chains from one sample sequenced in a study of CD8+CD57+ T cells in acquired aplastic anemia. Patients chosen for sequencing had shown CD8+CD57+ cell expansion by flow cytometry. Genomic DNA, the template, was used for profiling of the TCR beta VDJ and CDR3. TCRdb re-called the reads through MiXCR, storing one row per CDR3 protein. The sample holds about 98,000 distinct CDR3 sequences, 55% to 80% seen once. The material sequenced was sorted CD4+, CD8+, or CD8+CD57+ T cells (not recorded which) from PBMCs. All receptors come from a human donor with aplastic anemia.

The rearrangement uses TRBV7-2 and TRBJ1-4; D is perhaps TRBD1 (5 bases). There are 13 residues in the CDR3. Germline V gene sequence: CDR1 SGHTA, CDR2 FQGNSA. Trimming cost V 8 bases and J 7 bases, with 14 bases left between them. Here the CDR3 DNA reads TGTGCCAGCTCGGCAGGGCTTGGTGAAAAACTGTTTTTT. This translates into CASSAGLGEKLFF.

The rearrangement links TRBV24-1 to TRBJ2-1; 8 bases match TRBD1. With V trimmed by 9 bases and J by 9 bases, 3 bases remained unmatched. Germline values: CDR1 KGHDR, CDR2 SFDVKD. CDR3 length: 11 amino acids. The CDR3 here is CATGQGVEQFF. CDR3 nucleotides: TGTGCCACCGGACAGGGAGTTGAGCAGTTCTTC.

The V and J genes are TRBV9 and TRBJ1-1; no clear D gene. The length of the CDR3 is 14 residues. CDR1 and CDR2 (germline): SGDLS, YYNGEE. Trimming left V 0 bases short and J 1 base short, with 7 bases between. The CDR3 protein is CASSVEQTNTEAFF. For the CDR3, the DNA is TGTGCCAGCAGCGTAGAACAGACGAACACTGAAGCTTTCTTT.

J is TRBJ2-5 and V is TRBV7-7, with a weak D call TRBD1 (6 bases). With 0 bases removed from V and 10 bases from J, the gap between germline ends came to 18 bases. This CDR3 is built from 15 residues. Germline V gene data show CDR1 as SSHAT and CDR2 as FNYEAQ (reference sequence). CDR3 in amino acids: CASSLAEGLPGDQYF. The CDR3 DNA is TGTGCCAGCAGCTTAGCTGAGGGCCTGCCAGGGGACCAGTACTTC. The variable domain in full, completed from reference TRBV7-7 and TRBJ2-5, reads GAGVSQSPRYKVTKRGQDVTLRCDPISSHATLYWYQQALGQGPEFLTYFNYEAQPDKSGLPSDRFSAERPEGSISTLTIQRTEQRDSAMYRCASSLAEGLPGDQYFGPGTRLLVL.

The rearrangement joins TRBV20-1 to TRBJ1-6; D is unclear. Trimming took off 5 bases at V and 7 bases at J, with 12 bases between the two ends. The V gene's germline CDR1 is DFQATT and CDR2 SNEGSKA (reference sequence). The CDR3 consists of 13 residues. The CDR3 is CSAPMGSNSPLHF. Here the CDR3 DNA reads TGCAGTGCTCCCATGGGCAGCAATTCACCCCTCCACTTT.

This clonotype was counted a few times. The chain is built from TRBV15 and TRBJ2-3; 11 bases align to TRBD2. J was trimmed by 3 bases and V by 1 base; bases with no gene match: 6. The germline V gene encodes CDR1 LNHNV and CDR2 YYDKDF (reference sequence). The CDR3 has 17 amino acids. The CDR3 region is CATSRARTSGSTDTQYF. CDR3 in DNA: TGTGCCACCAGCAGAGCTCGCACTAGCGGGAGTACAGATACGCAGTATTTT.

The V call is TRBV9, the J call TRBJ1-3; 10 bases fit TRBD2. Near its end, the DNA agrees better with TRBJ2-3, so the J call may be wrong. Germline V gene lookup returns CDR1 SGDLS and CDR2 YYNGEE. The CDR3 sequence is 17 residues long. The CDR3 reads CASSVGTSEGVQGTQYF. CDR3 in DNA: TGTGCCAGCAGCGTGGGGACTAGCGAGGGAGTACAGGGTACGCAGTATTTT.

The V call is TRBV15, the J call TRBJ2-7; D not certain. The CDR3 length is 12 residues. CDR1 and CDR2 (germline): LNHNV, YYDKDF (reference sequence). V was pared by 0 bases and J by 5 bases, with 5 bases between. The CDR3 coding sequence is TGTGCCACCAGCAGAGATAGGAACGAGCAGTACTTC. This sequence encodes CATSRDRNEQYF.

CDR3 sequence reads: CASSDPLYVTGGQETQYF. DNA of the CDR3: TGTGCCAGCAGCGACCCCCTCTATGTGACCGGGGGGCAAGAGACCCAGTACTTC. The genes are TRBV9 and TRBJ2-5; 7 positions agree with TRBD2. CDR1 is SGDLS and CDR2 is YYNGEE in the germline V gene. With 3 bases clipped from V and 2 bases from J, the junction kept 16 bases outside the gene matches. The CDR3 has 18 residues.

The rearrangement joins TRBV7-2 to TRBJ1-2; no clear D gene. The CDR3 has 13 amino acids. With 4 bases removed from V and 3 bases from J, the gap between germline ends came to 9 bases. Germline V lookup: CDR1 SGHTA, CDR2 FQGNSA. The CDR3: CASSSAGDYGYTF. CDR3 coding DNA: TGTGCCAGCAGCTCGGCGGGAGACTATGGCTACACCTTC.

The V call is TRBV10-3, the J call TRBJ2-7; D gene uncertain. The ends were cut back, 3 bases at V and 6 bases at J, with 9 bases in the middle. This CDR3 is 12 amino acids long. Germline CDR1 and CDR2: ENHRY and SYGVKD. The CDR3 reads CAISERGFEQYF. CDR3 in DNA: TGTGCCATCAGTGAACGTGGGTTCGAGCAGTACTTC.

The DNA for the CDR3 is TGTGCCAGCCTGAGGACTAGCAGAATCTACGAGCAGTACTTC. This translates into CASLRTSRIYEQYF. The chain couples TRBV25-1 to TRBJ2-7, with 8 positions matching TRBD2. The trim removed 8 bases at V and 3 bases at J, leaving 9 bases unmatched. The germline CDR1 and CDR2 sequences are MGHDK and SYGVNS. CDR3 length equals 14 residues.

The chain's CDR3 is CASTGRLEQYF. CDR3 DNA: TGTGCCAGCACAGGACGTTTGGAGCAGTACTTC. The V and J genes are TRBV2 and TRBJ2-7; the D is unclear. V was pared by 7 bases and J by 7 bases, with 11 bases between. The germline gives CDR1 SNHLY, CDR2 FYNNEI. The CDR3 has 11 residues.

J is TRBJ1-6 and V is TRBV7-9, with TRBD1 matching 8 bases. The CDR3 runs to 15 residues. With V trimmed by 3 bases and J by 13 bases, 11 bases remained unmatched. From germline, CDR1 is SEHNR and CDR2 FQNEAQ (reference sequence). The CDR3 coding sequence is TGTGCCAGCAGCTTCGACAGGGGATTCATATACCCCCTCCACTTT. Protein: CASSFDRGFIYPLHF.

The chain uses TRBV6-5 and TRBJ2-7, with 9 nucleotides matching TRBD1. Germline CDR1 is MNHEY and CDR2 is SVGAGI. J lost 0 bases, V lost 2 bases, and 8 bases had no gene match. The CDR3 sequence is 17 residues long. For the CDR3, the DNA is TGTGCCAGCAGTTACGTGCAACAGGGGGCTAACTCCTACGAGCAGTACTTC. Amino acids: CASSYVQQGANSYEQYF.

This clonotype was recorded only once. The genes are TRBV14 and TRBJ1-6, with 7 bases matching TRBD1. V was clipped by 3 bases and J by 9 bases; unmatched bases: 5. From germline, CDR1 is SGHDN and CDR2 FVKESK. This CDR3 has 14 residues. The CDR3 DNA sequence: TGTGCCAGCAGCCAGACAGGGAGTGGTTCACCCCTCCACTTT. It is translated as CASSQTGSGSPLHF.

The CDR3 region has the DNA TGCAGTGCTGCCTCAGGGGGCACGGGGTACGAGCAGTACTTC. It is translated as CSAASGGTGYEQYF. The chain combines TRBV20-1 with TRBJ2-7; 8 nucleotides match TRBD1. This CDR3 has 14 amino acids. The V gene end was trimmed by 5 bases and the J gene end by 4 bases; junction bases not matched to a gene: 10. The germline CDR1 and CDR2 sequences are DFQATT and SNEGSKA (reference sequence).

This rearrangement joins TRBV29-1 to TRBJ1-5, with a tentative D call TRBD1 (5 bases). This CDR3 is built from 13 residues. Germline V gives CDR1 SQVTM, CDR2 ANQGSEA. V shed 4 bases and J shed 5 bases, with 12 bases lying between them. The CDR3 DNA is TGCAGCGTTGGGGGACGGGGGGATCAGCCCCAGCATTTT. Translated: CSVGGRGDQPQHF.

This chain uses TRBV24-1 with TRBJ1-2; D not certain. This CDR3 has 13 residues. Trimming left V 5 bases short and J 5 bases short, with 11 bases between. CDR1 is KGHDR and CDR2 is SFDVKD in the germline V gene. The CDR3, as DNA: TGTGCCACCAGTGGAGGACCGGGGTATGGCTACACCTTC. Its protein product is CATSGGPGYGYTF.

The chain employs TRBV24-1 and TRBJ1-2, with D unclear. Trimming cost V 5 bases and J 6 bases, with 6 bases left between them. This CDR3 spans 11 amino acids. Germline-derived CDR1 and CDR2 are KGHDR and SFDVKD. The CDR3 loop is CATSGGHGYTF. The CDR3 coding sequence is TGTGCCACCAGTGGAGGCCATGGCTACACCTTC.

This chain uses TRBV24-1 with TRBJ2-7; a possible D gene is TRBD1 (5 bases). Germline V gives CDR1 KGHDR, CDR2 SFDVKD. CDR3 length: 14 amino acids. With 3 bases removed from V and 5 bases from J, the gap between germline ends came to 13 bases. CDR3 region: CATSDPGLSNEQYF. CDR3 DNA sequence: TGTGCCACCAGTGATCCAGGGTTGAGTAACGAGCAGTACTTC.

The V call is TRBV7-9, the J call TRBJ2-7, with 8 bases matching TRBD1. The CDR3 runs 14 residues. The V segment lost 5 bases and the J segment 7 bases; nucleotides outside the gene matches: 10. Germline V gene lookup returns CDR1 SEHNR and CDR2 FQNEAQ (reference sequence). The CDR3 nucleotides read TGTGCCAGCAGCGACGGGACAGGCTTGGGAGAGCAGTACTTC. Translation gives CASSDGTGLGEQYF.

The chain recombines TRBV24-1 with TRBJ2-1; D is possibly TRBD2 (6 bases). The V end lost 3 bases, the J end lost 6 bases, and 14 bases lay between the germline ends. Germline V gives CDR1 KGHDR, CDR2 SFDVKD. This CDR3 is built from 15 residues. DNA of the CDR3: TGTGCCACCAGTGATCTGGCGGGACGCCCCAATGAGCAGTTCTTC. Protein sequence: CATSDLAGRPNEQFF.

This clonotype was picked up many times. The chain links TRBV6-5 to TRBJ1-1, with D unclear. Germline CDR1 is MNHEY and CDR2 is SVGAGI. V was clipped by 4 bases and J by 2 bases, with 8 bases between them. This CDR3 is 13 amino acids long. CDR3 in amino acids: CASSWISNTEAFF. CDR3 in DNA: TGTGCCAGCAGTTGGATTAGTAACACTGAAGCTTTCTTT.